This T cell receptor beta chain was captured in a study of blood T cell repertoires in COVID-19. Across the study: The United States, Italy and Spain supplied acute and convalescent COVID-19 samples.

Profiling relied on immunoSEQ multiplex PCR, and the TCRdb table lists in-frame clones only, not all of them. The repertoire consists of roughly 170,000 clones, with 86% occurring once and the leading ten covering roughly 20%. Germline CDR1 SGHKS, CDR2 YYEKEE (reference sequence). The ends were cut back, 8 bases at V and 4 bases at J, with 16 bases in the middle. This CDR3 has 14 residues. This clone has only a few counts. This TCR was recovered from a man aged 65 to 85 with active or convalescent COVID-19. The chain employs TRBV5-5 and TRBJ1-5; D remains unclear. The sequenced material came from peripheral blood. In nucleotides, the CDR3 is TGTGCCAGTGCCGTATGGGCAACTAATCAGCCCCAGCATTTT. Amino acid sequence: CASAVWATNQPQHF.